The entry below describes one T cell receptor (beta chain). Compared with germline, one end of the junction differs, possibly owing to a read error. TCRdb re-called the PCR reads with MiXCR. The data show about 22,000 clones, less than 20% seen once. The record originates from a study of metastatic and nonmetastatic thyroid tumors. All patients reached thyroid surgery having received no treatment beforehand. Germline lookup yields CDR1 MNHNS and CDR2 SASEGT. CDR3 length: 12 amino acids. The J gene is TRBJ2-6, the V gene TRBV6-1, with D possibly TRBD1 on 5 matching bases. This sequence was found in a male donor with papillary thyroid cancer or a benign thyroid nodule (not recorded which). Some clones in this sample may be carry-over from other donors' samples. The specimen was adjacent normal tissue. The CDR3 sequence: CASSPGANVLIF. In DNA, the CDR3 is TGTGCCAGCAGTCCTGGGGCCAACGTCCTTATTTTC.